This entry is about one T cell receptor (beta chain). The antigen is not known. This CDR3 has 22 amino acids. Germline CDR1 reads LGHNA; CDR2 reads YNFKEQ. Germline trimming cut 0 bases from V and 7 bases from J; bases unmatched to any gene: 18. These data come from a study of blood T cell dynamics during melanoma immunotherapy. Time point in this sample: week 3, after first cycle of checkpoint inhibitor. The method was immunoSEQ multiplex PCR; TCRdb's version includes in-frame clones alone and lacks a portion of them. The profile shows about 19,000 clones, about 85% of them singletons. Overall study results and limits: Clones driving repertoire changes may be melanoma-specific or general immune activation.

The sample here was blood, taken from a patient treated with checkpoint blockade. This sequence was found in a human donor with melanoma. The chain recombines TRBV4-2 with TRBJ2-1, with 16 bases aligning to TRBD2. DNA for the CDR3: TGTGCCAGCAGCCAAGATAGGACTCCGGGACTAGCGGGAGGGCTGCGGCGGAATGAGCAGTTCTTC. This codes for CASSQDRTPGLAGGLRRNEQFF.